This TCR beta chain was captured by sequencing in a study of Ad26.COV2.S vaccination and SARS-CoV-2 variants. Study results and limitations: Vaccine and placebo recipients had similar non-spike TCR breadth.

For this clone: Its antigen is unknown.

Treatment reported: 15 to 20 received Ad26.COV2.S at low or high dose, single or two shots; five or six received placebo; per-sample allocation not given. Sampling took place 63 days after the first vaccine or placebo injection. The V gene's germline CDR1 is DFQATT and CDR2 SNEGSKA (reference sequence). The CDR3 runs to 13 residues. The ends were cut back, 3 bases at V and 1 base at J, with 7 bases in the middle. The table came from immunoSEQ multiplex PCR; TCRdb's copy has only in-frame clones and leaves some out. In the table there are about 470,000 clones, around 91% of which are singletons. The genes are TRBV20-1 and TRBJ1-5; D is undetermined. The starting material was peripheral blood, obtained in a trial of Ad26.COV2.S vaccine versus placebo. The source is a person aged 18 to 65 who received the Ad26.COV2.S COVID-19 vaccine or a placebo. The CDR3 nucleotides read TGCAGTGCTAGTGGGCCCAGCAATCAGCCCCAGCATTTT. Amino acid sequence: CSASGPSNQPQHF.